Listed here are 8 T cell receptor beta chains from one sample, sequenced in a study of T cell responses to AZD1222 COVID-19 vaccine. The method was immunoSEQ multiplex PCR; TCRdb's version includes in-frame clones alone and lacks a portion of them. The sample has about 150,000 clones; 90% to 95% are singletons. Here the sequenced sample was peripheral blood, taken on day 0 of AZD1222 vaccination. These receptors all stem from an adult in good health.

The V and J genes are TRBV9 and TRBJ2-1; 7 nucleotides agree with TRBD1. Germline CDR1 reads SGDLS; CDR2 reads YYNGEE. The length of the CDR3 is 16 residues. Trimming at V came to 2 bases and at J to 6 bases, leaving 11 bases not matched to a gene. CDR3 region: CASSVAGTVLPNEQFF. CDR3 nucleotide sequence: TGTGCCAGCAGCGTGGCTGGGACAGTTCTCCCCAATGAGCAGTTCTTC.

This clone was picked up a small number of times. The CDR3 DNA reads as TGTGCCAGCAGATCCGGACAGGGGTTTGATTCACCCCTCCACTTT. Encoded protein: CASRSGQGFDSPLHF. The rearrangement links TRBV6-5 to TRBJ1-6; TRBD1 agrees at 9 bases. The germline V gene has CDR1 MNHEY and CDR2 SVGAGI. V was clipped by 6 bases and J by 8 bases; unmatched bases: 8. The CDR3 consists of 15 residues.

The chain employs TRBV6-5 and TRBJ1-6; 8 positions match TRBD1. Germline V CDR1 and CDR2: MNHEY, SVGAGI. V trimming: 4 bases; J trimming: 8 bases; junction bases outside the gene matches: 7. The CDR3 totals 15 residues. The CDR3 DNA sequence: TGTGCCAGCAGTTTCGACAGGGGATTGGATTCACCCCTCCACTTT. It yields the protein CASSFDRGLDSPLHF.

The chain uses TRBV6-2 or TRBV6-3 and TRBJ2-1; no definite D call. V lost 0 bases and J lost 7, with 4 bases in between. The CDR3 contains 12 residues. Germline assignment: CDR1 MNHEY and CDR2 SVGEGT. The CDR3 DNA follows: TGTGCCAGCAGTTACTCCCCAAATGAGCAGTTCTTC. This sequence encodes CASSYSPNEQFF.

The chain recombines TRBV2 with TRBJ2-5; 7 positions match TRBD2. Trimming at V came to 3 bases and at J to 5 bases, leaving 6 bases not matched to a gene. CDR3 length equals 14 residues. The germline gives CDR1 SNHLY, CDR2 FYNNEI. DNA of the CDR3: TGTGCCAGCAGTGAGTCGACTAGCCGGGAGACCCAGTACTTC. Translation: CASSESTSRETQYF.

The chain couples TRBV7-2 to TRBJ2-3; TRBD1 matches 8 bases. CDR1 SGHTA and CDR2 FQGNSA come from the germline V gene. J gave up 6 bases and V 0 bases, and 5 bases lay outside the gene matches. The length of the CDR3 is 15 residues. The CDR3, as DNA: TGTGCCAGCAGCTTAGCCATCAGGGGGCCGGATACGCAGTATTTT. Residues: CASSLAIRGPDTQYF.

This rearrangement joins TRBV20-1 to TRBJ2-1; D is unresolved. This CDR3 spans 11 amino acids. Germline-derived CDR1 and CDR2 are DFQATT and SNEGSKA (reference sequence). V lost 0 bases and J lost 7, with 4 bases in between. CDR3 DNA: TGCAGTGCTAGAGATAGGAATGAGCAGTTCTTC. Encoded protein: CSARDRNEQFF.

The chain couples TRBV5-6 to TRBJ2-2, with 10 bases aligning to TRBD1. Trimming at V came to 3 bases and at J to 4 bases, leaving 9 bases not matched to a gene. CDR1 and CDR2 from the germline V gene are SGHDT and YYEEEE. This CDR3 spans 17 amino acids. DNA for the CDR3: TGTGCCAGCAGCTCCCCGGGACAGGGGACTCCCACCGGGGAGCTGTTTTTT. Its protein is CASSSPGQGTPTGELFF.